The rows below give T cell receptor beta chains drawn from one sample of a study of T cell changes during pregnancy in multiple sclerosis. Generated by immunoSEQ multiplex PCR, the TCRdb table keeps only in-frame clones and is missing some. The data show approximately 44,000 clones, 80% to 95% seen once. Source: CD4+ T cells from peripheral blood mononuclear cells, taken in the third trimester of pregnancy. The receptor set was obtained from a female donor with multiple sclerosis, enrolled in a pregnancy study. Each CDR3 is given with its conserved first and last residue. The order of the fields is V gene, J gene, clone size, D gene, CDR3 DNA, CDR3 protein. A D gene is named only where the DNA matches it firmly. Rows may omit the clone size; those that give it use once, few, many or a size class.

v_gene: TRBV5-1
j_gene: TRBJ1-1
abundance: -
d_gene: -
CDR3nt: TGCGCCAGCAGCTTTAAAGGACAGAACACTGAAGCTTTCTTT
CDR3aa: CASSFKGQNTEAFF

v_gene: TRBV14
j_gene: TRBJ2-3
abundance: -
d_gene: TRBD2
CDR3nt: TGTGCCAGCAGCCAAGAGAAGGGTAGCGGGATAATCACAGATACGCAGTATTTT
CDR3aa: CASSQEKGSGIITDTQYF

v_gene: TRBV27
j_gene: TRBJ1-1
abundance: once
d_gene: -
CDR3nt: TGTGCCAGCAGGAGCCCATTTAATGAAGCTTTCTTT
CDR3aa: CASRSPFNEAFF

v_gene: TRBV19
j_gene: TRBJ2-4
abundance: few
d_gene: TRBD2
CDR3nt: TGTGCCAGTAGTAGAGGGACTAGCGGAGGAAACATTCAGTACTTC
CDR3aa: CASSRGTSGGNIQYF

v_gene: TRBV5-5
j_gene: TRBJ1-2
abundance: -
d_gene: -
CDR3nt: TGTGCCAGCAGCCTCGGGACATCCTATGGCTACACCTTC
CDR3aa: CASSLGTSYGYTF

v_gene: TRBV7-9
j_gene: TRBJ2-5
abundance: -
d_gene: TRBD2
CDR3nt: TGTGCCAGCAGCTTATCTAGCGGCCAAGAGACCCAGTACTTC
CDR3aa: CASSLSSGQETQYF

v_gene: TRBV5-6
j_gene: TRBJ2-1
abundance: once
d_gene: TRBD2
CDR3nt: TGTGCCAGCAGCTTGAGCGGGAGGCCTAACAATGAGCAGTTCTTC
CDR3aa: CASSLSGRPNNEQFF

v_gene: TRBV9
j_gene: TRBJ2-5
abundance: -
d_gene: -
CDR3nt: TGTGCCAGCAGCAGCGCACCGAAAGAGACCCAGTACTTC
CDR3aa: CASSSAPKETQYF

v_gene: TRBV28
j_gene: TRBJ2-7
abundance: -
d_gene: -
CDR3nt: TGTGCCAGCAGCCGCGGGGCCTACGAGCAGTACTTC
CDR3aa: CASSRGAYEQYF

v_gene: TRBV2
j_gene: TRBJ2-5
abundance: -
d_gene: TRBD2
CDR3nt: TGTGCCAGCAACCCGCCAGGACTAGCGGGATTTGAGACCCAGTACTTC
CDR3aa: CASNPPGLAGFETQYF

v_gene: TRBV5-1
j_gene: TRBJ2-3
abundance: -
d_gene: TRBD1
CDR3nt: TGCGCCAGCAGCTGGGGGGGGACAGGGAACCCAGATACGCAGTATTTT
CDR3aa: CASSWGGTGNPDTQYF

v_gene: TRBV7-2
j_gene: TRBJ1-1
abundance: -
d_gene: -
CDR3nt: TGTGCCAGCAGCTTAGAGGCGATTTGGAGGAACACTGAAGCTTTCTTT
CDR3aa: CASSLEAIWRNTEAFF

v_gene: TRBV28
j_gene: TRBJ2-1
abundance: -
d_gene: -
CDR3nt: TGTGCCAGCACCGCCCCCAGGTACAATGAGCAGTTCTTC
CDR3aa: CASTAPRYNEQFF

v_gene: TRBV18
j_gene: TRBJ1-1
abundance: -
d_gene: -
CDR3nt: TGTGCCAGCTCACCACCACAGGGTCTGAACACTGAAGCTTTCTTT
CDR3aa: CASSPPQGLNTEAFF

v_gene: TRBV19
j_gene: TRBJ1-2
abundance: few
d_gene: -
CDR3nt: TGTGCCAGTAGTGAGGGTAACTATGGCTACACCTTC
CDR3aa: CASSEGNYGYTF

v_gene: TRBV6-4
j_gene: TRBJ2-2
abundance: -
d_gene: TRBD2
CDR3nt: TGTGCCAGCAGTGCCTTAGCGGGAACATCGAACACCGGGGAGCTGTTTTTT
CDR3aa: CASSALAGTSNTGELFF

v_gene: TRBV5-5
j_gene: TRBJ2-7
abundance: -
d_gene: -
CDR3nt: TGTGCCAGCAGCTTGTTTCGGGAACTGGACTACGAGCAGTACTTC
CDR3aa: CASSLFRELDYEQYF

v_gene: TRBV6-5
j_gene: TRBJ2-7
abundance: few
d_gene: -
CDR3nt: TGTGCCAGCAGTCCGACAAATTCCTACGAGCAGTACTTC
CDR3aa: CASSPTNSYEQYF

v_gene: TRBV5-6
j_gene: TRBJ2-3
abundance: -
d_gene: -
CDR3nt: TGTGCCAGCAGCTCGCTAGGCCCAGGGGGCACAGATACGCAGTATTTT
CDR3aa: CASSSLGPGGTDTQYF

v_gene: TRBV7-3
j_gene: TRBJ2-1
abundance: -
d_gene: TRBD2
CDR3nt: TGTGCCAGCAGGCACACTAGCGTCGATGAGCAGTTCTTC
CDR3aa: CASRHTSVDEQFF

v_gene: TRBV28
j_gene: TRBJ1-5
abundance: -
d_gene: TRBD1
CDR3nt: TGTGCCAGCAGTTTACTCCCACACAGACAGGGCCGCAATCAGCCCCAGCATTTT
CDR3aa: CASSLLPHRQGRNQPQHF

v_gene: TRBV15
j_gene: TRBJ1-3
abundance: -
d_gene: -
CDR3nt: TGTGCCACCAGCAGAGACGGGGGGCTTGGGAACACCATATATTTT
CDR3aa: CATSRDGGLGNTIYF

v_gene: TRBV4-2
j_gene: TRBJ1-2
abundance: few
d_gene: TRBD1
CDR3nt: TGTGCCAGCAGGACAGGGCCGGGGAACTATGGCTACACCTTC
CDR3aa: CASRTGPGNYGYTF

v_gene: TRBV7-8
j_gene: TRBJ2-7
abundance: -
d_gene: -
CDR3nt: TGTGCCAGCAGCCTGGGGAGCTACGAGCAGTACTTC
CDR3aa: CASSLGSYEQYF

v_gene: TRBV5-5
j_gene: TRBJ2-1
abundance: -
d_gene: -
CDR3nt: TGTGCCAGCAGCTTGGCGATGGCGGCGGAATACAATGAGCAGTTCTTC
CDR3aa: CASSLAMAAEYNEQFF

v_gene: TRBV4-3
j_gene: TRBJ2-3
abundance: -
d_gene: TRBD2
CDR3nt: TGCGCCAGCAGCCAATCTTTCGGGACTAGCGGGATTTCGAGCACAGATACGCAGTATTTT
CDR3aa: CASSQSFGTSGISSTDTQYF

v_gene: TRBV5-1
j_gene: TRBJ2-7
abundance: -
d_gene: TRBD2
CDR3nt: TGCGCCAGCAGCTTGAAGTTTGTTGTTACGCGGGAGGGCCCCTCCTACGAGCAGTACTTC
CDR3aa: CASSLKFVVTREGPSYEQYF

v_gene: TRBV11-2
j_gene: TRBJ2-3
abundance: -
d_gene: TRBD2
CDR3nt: TGTGCCAGCAGCGTCGGGACTAGCGGGAGGGGAACAGATACGCAGTATTTT
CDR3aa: CASSVGTSGRGTDTQYF

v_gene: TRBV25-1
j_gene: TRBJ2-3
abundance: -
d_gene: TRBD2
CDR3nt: TGTGCCAGCGGCACGGGAGGCTCAGATACGCAGTATTTT
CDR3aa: CASGTGGSDTQYF

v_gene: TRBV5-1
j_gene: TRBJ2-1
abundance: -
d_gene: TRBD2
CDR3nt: TGCGCCAGCCGAAAGCTGGGGACTAGCGGGAGCAATGAGCAGTTCTTC
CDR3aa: CASRKLGTSGSNEQFF

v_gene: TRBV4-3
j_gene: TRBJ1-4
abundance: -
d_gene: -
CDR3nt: TGCGCCAGCAGCCAAGGAGAGGCTTCTAATGAAAAACTGTTTTTT
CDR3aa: CASSQGEASNEKLFF

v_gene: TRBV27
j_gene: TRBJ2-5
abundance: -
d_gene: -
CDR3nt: TGTGCCAGCAGTTTAGCAGGGGTCCCCAGGGGAGAGACCCAGTACTTC
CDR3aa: CASSLAGVPRGETQYF

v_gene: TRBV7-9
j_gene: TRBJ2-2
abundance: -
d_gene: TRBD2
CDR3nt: TGTGCCAGCCGAGGGACTAGCGGGAGAGGGAACACCGGGGAGCTGTTTTTT
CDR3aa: CASRGTSGRGNTGELFF

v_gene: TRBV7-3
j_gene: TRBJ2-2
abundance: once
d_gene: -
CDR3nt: TGTGCCAGCAGCTCCCTGCAGATACCAGGGGAGCTGTTTTTT
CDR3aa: CASSSLQIPGELFF

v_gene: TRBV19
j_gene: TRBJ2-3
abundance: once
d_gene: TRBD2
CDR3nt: TGTGCCAGTAGTCCCGGGGGGAACACAGATACGCAGTATTTT
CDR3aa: CASSPGGNTDTQYF

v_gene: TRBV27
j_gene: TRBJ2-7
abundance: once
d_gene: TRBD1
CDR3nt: TGTGCCAGCAGTTTCGGACCACCCACAGGGGCATCCCCTGGGGAGCAGTACTTC
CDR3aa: CASSFGPPTGASPGEQYF

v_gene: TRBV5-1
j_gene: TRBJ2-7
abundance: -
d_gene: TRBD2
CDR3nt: TGCGCCAGCAGCTTTAGCGGGAGCTCCTACGAGCAGTACTTC
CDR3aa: CASSFSGSSYEQYF

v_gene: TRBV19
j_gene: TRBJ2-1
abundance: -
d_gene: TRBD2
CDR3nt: TGTGCCAGTAGTTTGGACAGGGCCGCTAGCGGGAGTTACAATGAGCAGTTCTTC
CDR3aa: CASSLDRAASGSYNEQFF

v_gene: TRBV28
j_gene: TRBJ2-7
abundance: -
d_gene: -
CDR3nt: TGTGCCAGCAGTCTAATCGGGGTGGGCGAGCAGTACTTC
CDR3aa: CASSLIGVGEQYF

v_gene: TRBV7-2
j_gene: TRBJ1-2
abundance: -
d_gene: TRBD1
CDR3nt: TGTGCCAGCAGCCCCTCTACAGGGGCGCTTGGTGGCTACACCTTC
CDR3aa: CASSPSTGALGGYTF

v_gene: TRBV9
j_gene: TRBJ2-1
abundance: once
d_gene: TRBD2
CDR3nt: TGTGCCAGCAGCGTAGGGCCTAGCGGGAGGGGGAGTGAGCAGTTCTTC
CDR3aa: CASSVGPSGRGSEQFF

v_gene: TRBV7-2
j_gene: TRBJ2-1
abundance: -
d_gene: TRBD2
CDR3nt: TGTGCCAGCAGCTTAGCGTTACTAGCGGGGGACAATGAGCAGTTCTTC
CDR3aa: CASSLALLAGDNEQFF

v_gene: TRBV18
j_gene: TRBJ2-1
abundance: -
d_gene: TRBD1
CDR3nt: TGTGCCAGCTCACCCTTAGACAGGGGGCCTGGCAATGAGCAGTTCTTC
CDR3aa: CASSPLDRGPGNEQFF

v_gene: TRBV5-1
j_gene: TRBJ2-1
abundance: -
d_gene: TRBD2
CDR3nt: TGCGCCAGCAGCTTGGGAGCGGGAGTTCTCAGGAATGAGCAGTTCTTC
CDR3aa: CASSLGAGVLRNEQFF

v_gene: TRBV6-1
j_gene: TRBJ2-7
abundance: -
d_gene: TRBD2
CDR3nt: TGTGCCAGCAGTAGCGGGAGGGCGGGTGAGCAGTACTTC
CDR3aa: CASSSGRAGEQYF

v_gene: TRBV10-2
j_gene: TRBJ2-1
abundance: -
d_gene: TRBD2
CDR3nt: TGCGCCAGCAGTGTTAGCGGGAGGGGCTACAATGAGCAGTTCTTC
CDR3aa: CASSVSGRGYNEQFF

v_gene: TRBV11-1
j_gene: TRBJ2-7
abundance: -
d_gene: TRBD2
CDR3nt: TGTGCCAGCAGCTCAGATCCGGGACTAGGGCCCTCTGGCGAGCAGTACTTC
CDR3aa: CASSSDPGLGPSGEQYF

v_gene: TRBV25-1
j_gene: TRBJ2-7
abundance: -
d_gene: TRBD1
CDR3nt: TGTGCCAGCAGTCCTGACAGGGACCGCTCCGAGCAGTACTTC
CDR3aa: CASSPDRDRSEQYF

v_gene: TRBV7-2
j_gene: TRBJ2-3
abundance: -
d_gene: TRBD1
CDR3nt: TGTGCCAGCAGCCTACAGGGGGAAAGCCCAGATACGCAGTATTTT
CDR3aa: CASSLQGESPDTQYF

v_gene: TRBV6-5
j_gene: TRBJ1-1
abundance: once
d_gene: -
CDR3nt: TGTGCCAGCATGGACGGGGTGGACACTGAAGCTTTCTTT
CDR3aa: CASMDGVDTEAFF

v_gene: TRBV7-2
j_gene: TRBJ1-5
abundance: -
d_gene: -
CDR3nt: TGTGCCAGCAGCTCGGCGTTGGGGCAGGGCCGTTATCAGCCCCAGCATTTT
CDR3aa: CASSSALGQGRYQPQHF

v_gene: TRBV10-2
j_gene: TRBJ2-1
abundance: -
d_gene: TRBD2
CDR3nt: TGCGCCAGCAGTCGTGGGACTAGCAGCAATGAGCAGTTCTTC
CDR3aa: CASSRGTSSNEQFF

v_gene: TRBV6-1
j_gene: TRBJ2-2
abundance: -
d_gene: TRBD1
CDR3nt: TGTGCCAGTCGTGACAGGGGGGGGACCGGGGAGCTGTTTTTT
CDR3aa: CASRDRGGTGELFF

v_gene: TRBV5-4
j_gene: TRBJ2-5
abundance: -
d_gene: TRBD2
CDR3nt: TGTGCCAGCAGCCGCGGACTAGCGGGAGGCGAAGAGACCCAGTACTTC
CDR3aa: CASSRGLAGGEETQYF

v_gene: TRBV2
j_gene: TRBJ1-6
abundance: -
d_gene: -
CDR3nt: TGTGCCAGCAGTTATGGGGCAAACTGGGATTCACCCCTCCACTTT
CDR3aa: CASSYGANWDSPLHF

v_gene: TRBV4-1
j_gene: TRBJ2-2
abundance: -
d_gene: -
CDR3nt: TGCGCCAGCAGCCCAAAGAACACCGGGGAGCTGTTTTTT
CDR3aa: CASSPKNTGELFF

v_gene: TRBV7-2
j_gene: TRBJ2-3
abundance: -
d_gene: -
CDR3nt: TGTGCCAGCAGCTTAAGGGGATCCTCTTATACAGATACGCAGTATTTT
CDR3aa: CASSLRGSSYTDTQYF

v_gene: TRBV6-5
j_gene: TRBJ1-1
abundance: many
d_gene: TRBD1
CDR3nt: TGTGCCAGCAGTTATAGGGGGCGGAACACTGAAGCTTTCTTT
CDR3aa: CASSYRGRNTEAFF

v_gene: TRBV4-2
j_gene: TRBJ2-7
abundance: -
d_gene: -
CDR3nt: TGTGCCAGCAGCCGTAGAGGAGACGAGCAGTACTTC
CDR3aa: CASSRRGDEQYF

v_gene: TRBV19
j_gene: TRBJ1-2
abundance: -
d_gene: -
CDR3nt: TGTGCCAGTAGTATAAGTTCGGCAGGGACTAACTATGGCTACACCTTC
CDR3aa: CASSISSAGTNYGYTF